The entry that follows covers one TCR beta chain sequence. The CDR3 is 17 residues long. CDR1 is SQVTM, CDR2 ANQGSEA, per germline. J gave up 5 bases and V 3 bases, and 16 bases lay outside the gene matches. Sequenced by immunoSEQ multiplex PCR; TCRdb stores in-frame clones only, minus some. The sample holds over 30,000 clones; roughly four fifths are singletons and the top ten take about 2.7%. This entry comes from a study of OX40 agonist ivuxolimab in advanced cancers. Study as a whole: The drug used for patients, ivuxolimab, was an agonistic anti-OX40 (CD134) antibody.

The source of this sequence is an adult with an advanced solid tumor such as melanoma, head and neck, liver or kidney cancer. This specimen consisted of CD4+ or CD8+ T cells sorted from blood, obtained in a trial of the OX40 agonist ivuxolimab. The chain uses TRBV29-1 and TRBJ1-1; 9 nucleotides align to TRBD1. Here the CDR3 reads CSVDHRGPEWGRTEAFF. The CDR3 nucleotides are TGCAGCGTTGACCACAGGGGGCCGGAATGGGGAAGGACTGAAGCTTTCTTT. The whole variable domain, remainder taken from reference TRBV29-1 and TRBJ1-1, is SAVISQKPSRDICQRGTSLTIQCQVDSQVTMMFWYRQQPGQSLTLIATANQGSEATYESGFVIDKFPISRPNLTFSTLTVSNMSPEDSSIYLCSVDHRGPEWGRTEAFFGQGTRLTVV.